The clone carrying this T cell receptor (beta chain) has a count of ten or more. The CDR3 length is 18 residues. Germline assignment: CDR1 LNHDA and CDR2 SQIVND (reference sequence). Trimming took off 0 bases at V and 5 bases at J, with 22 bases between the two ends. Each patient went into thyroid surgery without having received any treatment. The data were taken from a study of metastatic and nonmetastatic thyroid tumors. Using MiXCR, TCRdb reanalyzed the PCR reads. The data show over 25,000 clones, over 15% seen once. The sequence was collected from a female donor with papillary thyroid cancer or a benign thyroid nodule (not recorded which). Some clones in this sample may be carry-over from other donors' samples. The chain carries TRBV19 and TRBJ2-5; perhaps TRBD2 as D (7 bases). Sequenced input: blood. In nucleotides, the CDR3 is TGTGCCAGTAGTATAGATGTCCCCGGGGGGCTGGGAACGGAGACCCAGTACTTC. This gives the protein CASSIDVPGGLGTETQYF. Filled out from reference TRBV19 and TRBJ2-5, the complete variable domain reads DGGITQSPKYLFRKEGQNVTLSCEQNLNHDAMYWYRQDPGQGLRLIYYSQIVNDFQKGDIAEGYSVSREKKESFPLTVTSAQKNPTAFYLCASSIDVPGGLGTETQYFGPGTRLLVL.